This T cell receptor (beta chain) was identified during a study of T cell responses to AZD1222 COVID-19 vaccine. Broader study findings: Rises in breadth and depth of Spike-specific TCRs came after two AZD1222 doses. Of the AZD1222 recipients, only 5 to 7 were seropositive at baseline. A mostly white British donor set with more females was recruited, and clonal diversity was possibly underestimated.

Generated by immunoSEQ multiplex PCR, the TCRdb table keeps only in-frame clones and is missing some. The sample lists 95,000 to 150,000 clones, around 85% occurring once. A note on this clone: Antigen: not known.

The CDR3 totals 16 residues. CDR1 and CDR2 (germline): SGDLS, YYNGEE. V was clipped by 0 bases and J by 1 base; unmatched bases: 6. The sequence was obtained from an adult who received the AZD1222 COVID-19 vaccine. V is TRBV9 and J is TRBJ1-1; TRBD1 matches at 7 bases. The starting material was peripheral blood, obtained 28 days after the second AZD1222 dose. This CDR3 reads CASSVAEGAGNTEAFF. The CDR3 nucleotides read TGTGCCAGCAGCGTAGCTGAGGGGGCCGGGAACACTGAAGCTTTCTTT. Full variable domain (remainder filled in from reference TRBV9 and TRBJ1-1): DSGVTQTPKHLITATGQRVTLRCSPRSGDLSVYWYQQSLDQGLQFLIQYYNGEERAKGNILERFSAQQFPDLHSELNLSSLELGDSALYFCASSVAEGAGNTEAFFGQGTRLTVV.